Given below is one T cell receptor (beta chain) in context. These data are taken from a study of blood T cell repertoires in COVID-19. Across the whole study: Sites across the United States, Italy and Spain contributed samples from acute and convalescent COVID-19.

Original processing methods: Estimation of nucleated cell counts relied on the amplification of reference gene primers. Using immunoSEQ multiplex PCR, the repertoire was profiled, and TCRdb retains in-frame clones only, with some absent. The V and J calls and clone size come from that table; D and trimming were worked out from the DNA. Of under 150,000 clones listed, 85% are singletons. The CDR3 is 15 residues long. J lost 6 bases, V lost 2 bases, and 10 bases had no gene match. Germline values: CDR1 LGHNA, CDR2 YSLEER. V and J are TRBV4-3 and TRBJ2-7, with 7 nucleotides matching TRBD1. Sequencing used peripheral blood. The receptor's source is a human donor in a cohort sampled during active COVID-19. The CDR3 reads CASSQPTGQRAEQYF. Written as DNA, the CDR3 is TGCGCCAGCAGCCAACCCACGGGACAGCGTGCCGAGCAGTACTTC.